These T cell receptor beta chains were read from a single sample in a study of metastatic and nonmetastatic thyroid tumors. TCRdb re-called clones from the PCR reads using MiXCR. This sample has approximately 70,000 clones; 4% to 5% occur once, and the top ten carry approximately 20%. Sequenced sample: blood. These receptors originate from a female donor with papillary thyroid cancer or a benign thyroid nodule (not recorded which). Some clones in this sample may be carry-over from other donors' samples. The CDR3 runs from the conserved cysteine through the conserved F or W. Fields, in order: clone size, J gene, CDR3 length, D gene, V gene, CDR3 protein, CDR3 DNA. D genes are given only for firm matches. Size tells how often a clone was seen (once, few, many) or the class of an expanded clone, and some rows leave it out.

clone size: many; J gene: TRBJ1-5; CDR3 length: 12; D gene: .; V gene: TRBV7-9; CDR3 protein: CASNTGNQPQHF; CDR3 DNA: TGTGCCAGCAATACCGGGAATCAGCCCCAGCATTTT
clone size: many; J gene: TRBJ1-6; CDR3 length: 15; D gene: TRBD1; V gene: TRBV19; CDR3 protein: CASSISWTGSSPLHF; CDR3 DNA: TGTGCCAGTAGTATATCTTGGACAGGCTCTTCACCCCTCCACTTT
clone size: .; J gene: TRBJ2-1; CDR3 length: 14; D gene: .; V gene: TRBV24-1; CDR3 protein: CATSDFSRFGEQFF; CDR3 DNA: TGTGCCACCAGTGATTTCTCTAGATTTGGTGAGCAGTTCTTC
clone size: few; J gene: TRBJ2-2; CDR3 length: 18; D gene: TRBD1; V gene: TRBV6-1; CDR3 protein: CASMPRAGTGCNGGELFF; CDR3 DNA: TGTGCCAGCATGCCCCGGGCAGGGACAGGGTGCAATGGCGGGGAGCTGTTTTTT
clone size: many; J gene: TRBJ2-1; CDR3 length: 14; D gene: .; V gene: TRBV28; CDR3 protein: CASRPRLQYNEQFF; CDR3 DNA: TGTGCCAGCAGGCCAAGACTACAATACAATGAGCAGTTCTTC
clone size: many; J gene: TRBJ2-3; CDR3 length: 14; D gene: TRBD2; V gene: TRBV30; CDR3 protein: CAWRPAGATDTQYF; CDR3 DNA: TGTGCCTGGAGGCCAGCGGGAGCGACAGATACGCAGTATTTT
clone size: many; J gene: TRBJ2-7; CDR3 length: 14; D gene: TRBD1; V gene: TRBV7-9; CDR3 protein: CASSLSQGAYEQYF; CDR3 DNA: TGTGCCAGCAGCTTATCACAGGGGGCATACGAGCAGTACTTC
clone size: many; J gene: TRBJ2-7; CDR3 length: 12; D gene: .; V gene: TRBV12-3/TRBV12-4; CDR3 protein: CASNGGLYEQYF; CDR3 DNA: TGTGCCAGCAATGGGGGACTTTACGAGCAGTACTTC
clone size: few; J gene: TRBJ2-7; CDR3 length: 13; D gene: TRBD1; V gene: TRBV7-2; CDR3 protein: CASSLGLRGEQYF; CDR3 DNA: TGTGCCAGCAGCTTAGGGCTCAGGGGGGAGCAGTACTTC
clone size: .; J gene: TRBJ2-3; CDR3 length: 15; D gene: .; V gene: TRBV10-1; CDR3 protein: CASSEGVPPTDTQYF; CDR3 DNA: TGCGCCAGCAGTGAGGGAGTTCCCCCCACAGATACGCAGTATTTT
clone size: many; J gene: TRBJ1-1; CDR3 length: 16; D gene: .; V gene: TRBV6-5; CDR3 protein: CASSYSGGAMNTEAFF; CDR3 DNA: TGTGCCAGCAGTTACTCGGGAGGGGCAATGAACACTGAAGCTTTCTTT
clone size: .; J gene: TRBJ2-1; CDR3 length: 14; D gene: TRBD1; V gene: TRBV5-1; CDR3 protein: CASSGTGFRNEQFF; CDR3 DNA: TGCGCCAGCAGCGGGACAGGGTTTAGAAATGAGCAGTTCTTC
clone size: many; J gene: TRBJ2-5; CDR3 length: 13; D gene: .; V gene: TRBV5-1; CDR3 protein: CASSLETQETQYF; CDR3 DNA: TGCGCCAGCAGCTTGGAAACCCAAGAGACCCAGTACTTC
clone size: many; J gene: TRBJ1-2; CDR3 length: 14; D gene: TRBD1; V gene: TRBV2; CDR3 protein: CASRGDSLVYGYTF; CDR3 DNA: TGTGCCAGCAGGGGGGACAGCCTCGTCTATGGCTACACCTTC
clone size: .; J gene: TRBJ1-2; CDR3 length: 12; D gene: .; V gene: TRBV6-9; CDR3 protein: CASSYEGCGYTF; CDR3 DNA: TGTGCCAGCAGTTACGAAGGATGTGGTTACACCTTC
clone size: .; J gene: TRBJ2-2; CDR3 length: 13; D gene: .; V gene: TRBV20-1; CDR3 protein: CSASPRAAGELFF; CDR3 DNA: TGCAGTGCTAGCCCCAGGGCGGCCGGGGAGCTGTTTTTT
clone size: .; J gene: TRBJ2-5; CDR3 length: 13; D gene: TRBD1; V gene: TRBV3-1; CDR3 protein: CASKWTGEETQYF; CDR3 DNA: TGTGCCAGCAAATGGACAGGGGAGGAGACCCAGTACTTC
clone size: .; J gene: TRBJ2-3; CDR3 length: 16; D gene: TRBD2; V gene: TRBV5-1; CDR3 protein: CASSSGLAGGADTQYF; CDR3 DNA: TGCGCCAGCAGCTCGGGACTAGCGGGAGGTGCAGATACGCAGTATTTT
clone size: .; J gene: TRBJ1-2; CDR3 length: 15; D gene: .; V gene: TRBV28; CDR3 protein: CASSSQAGHGTRENF; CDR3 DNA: TGTGCCAGCAGTTCACAGGCGGGACACGGTACCCGAGAGAACTTC
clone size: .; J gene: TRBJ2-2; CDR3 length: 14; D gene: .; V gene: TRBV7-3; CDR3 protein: CASSLRGHTGELFF; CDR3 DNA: TGTGCCAGCAGCTTACGGGGGCACACCGGGGAGCTTTTTTTT
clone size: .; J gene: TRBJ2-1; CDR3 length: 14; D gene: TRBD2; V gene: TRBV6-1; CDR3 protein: CASRLAGGPYEQFF; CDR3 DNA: TGTGCCAGCAGACTAGCGGGAGGTCCGTATGAGCAGTTCTTC
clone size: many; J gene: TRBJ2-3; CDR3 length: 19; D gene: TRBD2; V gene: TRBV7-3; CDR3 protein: CASSFTTSGGRGSTDTQYF; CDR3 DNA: TGTGCCAGCAGCTTCACGACTAGCGGGGGCCGGGGTAGCACAGATACGCAGTATTTT
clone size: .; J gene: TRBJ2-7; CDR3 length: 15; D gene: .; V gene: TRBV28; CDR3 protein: CASSRGRGRDNEQYF; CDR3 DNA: TGTGCCAGCAGCCGGGGGAGGGGGCGCGACAACGAGCAGTACTTC
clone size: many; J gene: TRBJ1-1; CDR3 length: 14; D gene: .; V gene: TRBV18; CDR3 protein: CASSPRGPRAEAFF; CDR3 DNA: TGTGCCAGCTCACCCAGGGGCCCCCGGGCGGAAGCTTTCTTT
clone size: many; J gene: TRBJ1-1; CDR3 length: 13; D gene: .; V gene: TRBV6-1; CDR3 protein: CASSSLMDSEAFF; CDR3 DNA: TGTGCCAGCAGTTCCCTGATGGACAGTGAAGCTTTCTTT
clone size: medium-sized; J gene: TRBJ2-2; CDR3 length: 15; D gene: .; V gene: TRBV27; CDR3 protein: CASSLAGANTGELFF; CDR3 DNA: TGTGCCAGCAGTTTAGCAGGGGCGAACACCGGGGAGCTGTTTTTT
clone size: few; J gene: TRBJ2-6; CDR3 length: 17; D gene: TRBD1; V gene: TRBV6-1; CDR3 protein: CASIPRQGLGGANVLTF; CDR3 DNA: TGTGCCAGCATCCCGAGACAGGGTTTAGGTGGGGCCAACGTCCTGACTTTC
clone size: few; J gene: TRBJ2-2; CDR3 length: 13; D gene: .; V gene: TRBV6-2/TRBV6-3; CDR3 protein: CASSRVSSGELFF; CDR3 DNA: TGTGCCAGCTCCCGAGTATCAAGCGGGGAGCTGTTTTTT
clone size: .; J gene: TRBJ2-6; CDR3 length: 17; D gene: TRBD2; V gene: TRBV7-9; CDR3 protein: CASSFSGGHSGANVLTF; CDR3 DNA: TGTGCCAGCAGCTTTAGCGGGGGGCACTCTGGGGCCAACGTCCTGACCTTC
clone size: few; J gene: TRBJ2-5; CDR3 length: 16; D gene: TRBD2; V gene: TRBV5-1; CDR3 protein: CASSPRLAGQQETQYF; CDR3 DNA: TGCGCCAGCAGCCCCAGACTAGCGGGGCAACAAGAGACCCAGTATTTC
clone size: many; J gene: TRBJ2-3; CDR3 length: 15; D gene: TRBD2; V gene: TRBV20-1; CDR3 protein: CSAGRTSGSTDTQYF; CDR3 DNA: TGCAGTGCAGGCCGGACTAGCGGGAGCACAGATACGCAGTATTTT
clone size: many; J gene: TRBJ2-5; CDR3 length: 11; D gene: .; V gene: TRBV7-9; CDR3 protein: CASKGAGTQYF; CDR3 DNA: TGTGCCAGCAAAGGGGCCGGTACCCAGTACTTC
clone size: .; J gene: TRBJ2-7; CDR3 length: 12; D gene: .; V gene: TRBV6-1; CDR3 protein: CASTPGGSEQYF; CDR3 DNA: TGTGCCAGCACACCCGGGGGCAGCGAGCAGTACTTC